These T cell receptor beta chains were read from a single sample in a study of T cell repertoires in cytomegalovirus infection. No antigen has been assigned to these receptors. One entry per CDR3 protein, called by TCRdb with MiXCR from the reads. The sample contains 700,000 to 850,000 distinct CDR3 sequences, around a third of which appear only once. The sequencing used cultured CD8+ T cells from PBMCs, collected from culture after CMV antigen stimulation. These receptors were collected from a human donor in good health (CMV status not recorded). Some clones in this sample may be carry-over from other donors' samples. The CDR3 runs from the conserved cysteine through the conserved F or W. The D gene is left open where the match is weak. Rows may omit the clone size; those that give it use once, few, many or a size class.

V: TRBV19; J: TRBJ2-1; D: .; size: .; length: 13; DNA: TGTGCCGTCTCTTCCGTTGGGGCCGATGAGCAGTTCTTC; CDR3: CAVSSVGADEQFF
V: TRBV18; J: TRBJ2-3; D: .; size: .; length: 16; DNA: TGTGCCAGCTCAACGACAGAAATATTGAGCACAGATACGCAGTATTTT; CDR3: CASSTTEILSTDTQYF
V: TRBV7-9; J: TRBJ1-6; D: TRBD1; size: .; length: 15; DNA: TGTGCCAGCAGCTCTCTCGACAGGGTCAATTCACCCCTCCACTTT; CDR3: CASSSLDRVNSPLHF
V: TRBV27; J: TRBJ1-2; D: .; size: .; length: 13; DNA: TGTGCCAGCACCGACAGTCCTTCCTATGGCTACACCTTC; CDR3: CASTDSPSYGYTF
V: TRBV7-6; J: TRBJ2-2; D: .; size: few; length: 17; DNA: TGTGCCAGCAGCCTACGACGAGGGGTCCCGAGCACCGGGGAGCTGTTTTTT; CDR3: CASSLRRGVPSTGELFF
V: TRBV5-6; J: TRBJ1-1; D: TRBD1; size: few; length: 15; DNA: TGTGCCAGCAGCTTACCTGACAGGGAGGACACTGAAGCTTTCTTT; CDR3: CASSLPDREDTEAFF
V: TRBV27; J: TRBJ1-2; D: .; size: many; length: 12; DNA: TGTGCCAGCAGTTTGAACAACTATGGCTACACCTTC; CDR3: CASSLNNYGYTF
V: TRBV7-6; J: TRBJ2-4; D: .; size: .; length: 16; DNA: TGTGCCAGCAGCCCAAGGGGGGGACCAGCCAAAAACATTCAGTACTTC; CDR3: CASSPRGGPAKNIQYF
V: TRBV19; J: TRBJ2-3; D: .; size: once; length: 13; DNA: TGTGCAGCCCGGGGTCCACCGCCAGATACGCAGTATTTT; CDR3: CAARGPPPDTQYF
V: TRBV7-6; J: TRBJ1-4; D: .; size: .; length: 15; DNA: TGTGCCAGCAGCTTAGAAGGCAAGACTAATGAAAAACTGTTTTTT; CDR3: CASSLEGKTNEKLFF
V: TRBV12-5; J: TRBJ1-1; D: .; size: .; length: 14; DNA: TGTGCTAGTGGTTGGGCGGGGTCTTACACTGAAGCTTTCTTT; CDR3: CASGWAGSYTEAFF
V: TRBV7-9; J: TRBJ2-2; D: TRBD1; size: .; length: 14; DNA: TGTGCCAGCAGCATCCGACAGGGACCCGGGGAGCTGTTTTTT; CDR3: CASSIRQGPGELFF
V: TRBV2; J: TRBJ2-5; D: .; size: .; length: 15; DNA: TGTGCCAGCTATGGGGAAAGAACAGGGTCGGAGACCCAGTACTTC; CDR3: CASYGERTGSETQYF
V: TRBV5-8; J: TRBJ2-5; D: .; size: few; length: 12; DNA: TGTGCTACCTACGTCCCTACCGGGACCCAGTACTTC; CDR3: CATYVPTGTQYF
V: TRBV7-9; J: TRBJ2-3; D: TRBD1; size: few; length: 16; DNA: TGTGCCAGCAGCTCCGACAGGGGGCTGTCCACAGATACGCAGTATTTT; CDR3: CASSSDRGLSTDTQYF
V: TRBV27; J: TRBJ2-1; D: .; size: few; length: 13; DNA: TGTGCCAGCTTCCCGCCAGGGTGGAATGAGCAGTTCTTC; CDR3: CASFPPGWNEQFF
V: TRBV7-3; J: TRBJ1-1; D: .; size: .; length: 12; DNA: TGTGCCAGCAGCACTGGGGGGGGAGAAGCTTTCTTT; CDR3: CASSTGGGEAFF
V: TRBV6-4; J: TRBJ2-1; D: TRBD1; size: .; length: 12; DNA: TGTGCCAGCAGCACAGGGGTTGGTGAGCAGTTCTTC; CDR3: CASSTGVGEQFF
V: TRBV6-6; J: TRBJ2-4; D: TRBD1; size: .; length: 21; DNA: TGTGCCAGCAGTTACTCGATAGCAGGGGGCAATGGCGACGGAGCCAAAAACATTCAGTACTTC; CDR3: CASSYSIAGGNGDGAKNIQYF
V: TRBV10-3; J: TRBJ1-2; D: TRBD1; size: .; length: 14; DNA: TGTGCCATCATAAGAACAGGGGATGACGGTGGCTACACCTTC; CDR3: CAIIRTGDDGGYTF
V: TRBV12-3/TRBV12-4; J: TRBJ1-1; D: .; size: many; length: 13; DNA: TGTGCCAGCAGTTTAAGGGTGAACACTGAAGCTTTCTTT; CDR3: CASSLRVNTEAFF
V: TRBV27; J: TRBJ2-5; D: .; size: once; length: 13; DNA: TGTGCCAGCAGTTCAGGGGCTTGGGAGACCCAGTACTTC; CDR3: CASSSGAWETQYF
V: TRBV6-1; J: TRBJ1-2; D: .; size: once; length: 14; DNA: TGTGCCAGCAGCAGATACATAATCAACGATGGCTACACCTTC; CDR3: CASSRYIINDGYTF
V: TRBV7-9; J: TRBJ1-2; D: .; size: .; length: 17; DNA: TGTGCCAGCAGCTTAGCCAGGGGCACCGGGGTCCCATATGGCTACACCTTC; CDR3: CASSLARGTGVPYGYTF
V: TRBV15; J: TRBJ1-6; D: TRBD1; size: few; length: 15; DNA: TGTGCCACCAGCGTCGACAGGGGGCCGGGATCACCCCTCCACTTT; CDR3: CATSVDRGPGSPLHF
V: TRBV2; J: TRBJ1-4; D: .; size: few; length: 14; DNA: TGTGCCAGCCGAGGCCCACCAACTAATGAAAAACTGTTTTTT; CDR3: CASRGPPTNEKLFF
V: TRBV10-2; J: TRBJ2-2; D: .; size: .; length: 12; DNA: TGCGCCAGCAGTCAGGGGCCTAGGGAGCTGTTTTTT; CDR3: CASSQGPRELFF
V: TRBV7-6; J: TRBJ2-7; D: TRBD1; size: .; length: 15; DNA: TGTGCCAGCAGCCAGACGAGACAGGGCGGCTACGAGCAGTACTTC; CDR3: CASSQTRQGGYEQYF
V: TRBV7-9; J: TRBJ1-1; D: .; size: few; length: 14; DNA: TGTGCCAGCAGCCCCCGAGGAACATCCACTGAAGCTTTCTTT; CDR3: CASSPRGTSTEAFF
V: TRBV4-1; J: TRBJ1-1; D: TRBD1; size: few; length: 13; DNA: TGCGCCAGCAGAGGGACAGCGAACACTGAAGCTTTCTTT; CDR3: CASRGTANTEAFF
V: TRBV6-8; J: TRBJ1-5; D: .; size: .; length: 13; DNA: TGTGCCAGCAGTTACTCGATGGCCCGGCCCCAGCATTTT; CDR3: CASSYSMARPQHF
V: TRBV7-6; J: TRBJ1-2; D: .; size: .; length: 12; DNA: TGTGCCAGCATAATCGAGGGGGATGGCTACACCTTC; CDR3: CASIIEGDGYTF
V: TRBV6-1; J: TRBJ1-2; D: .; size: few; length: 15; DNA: TGTGCCAGCAGAGAAAGGGAGGGGACTGCTTATGGCTACACCTTC; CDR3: CASREREGTAYGYTF
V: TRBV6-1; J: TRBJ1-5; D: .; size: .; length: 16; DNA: TGTGCCAGCAGTGCCAGTCGAGGGGAGTTAAATCAGCCCCAGCATTTT; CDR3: CASSASRGELNQPQHF
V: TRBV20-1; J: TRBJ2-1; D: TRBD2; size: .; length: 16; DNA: TGCAGTGCTATCTGGACTAGCGGGGGGGCCCGGAATGAGCAGTTCTTC; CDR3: CSAIWTSGGARNEQFF
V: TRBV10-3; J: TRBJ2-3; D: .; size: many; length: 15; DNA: TGTGCCATTACCGACCGGGAAACTAGCACAGATACGCAGTATTTT; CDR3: CAITDRETSTDTQYF
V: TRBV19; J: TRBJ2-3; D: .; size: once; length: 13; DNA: TGTGCCAGTAGTATGTATAGCACAGATACGCAGTATTTT; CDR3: CASSMYSTDTQYF
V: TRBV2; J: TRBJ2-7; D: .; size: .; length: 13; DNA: TGTGCCAGCAGTGGCATTGGCTCCTACGAGCAGTACTTC; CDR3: CASSGIGSYEQYF
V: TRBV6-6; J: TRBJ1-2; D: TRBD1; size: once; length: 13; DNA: TGTGTCGGCGAGACAGGGAATAACTATGGCTACACCTTC; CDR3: CVGETGNNYGYTF
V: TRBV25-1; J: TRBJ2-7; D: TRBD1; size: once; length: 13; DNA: TGTGCCAGTAAGGGGGACAGGGGACACGAGCAGTACTTC; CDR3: CASKGDRGHEQYF
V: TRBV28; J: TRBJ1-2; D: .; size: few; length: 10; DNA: TGTGCCAGCAGTTCGAAGGGCTACACCTTC; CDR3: CASSSKGYTF
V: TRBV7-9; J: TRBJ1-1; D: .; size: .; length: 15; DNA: TGTGCCAGTAAGGGGGTGGGACTGACGAACACTGAAGCTTTCTTT; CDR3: CASKGVGLTNTEAFF
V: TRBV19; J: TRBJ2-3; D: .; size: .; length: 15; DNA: TGTGCCAGTAGTATATGGGGGGGGGCGGCAGATACGCAGTATTTT; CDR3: CASSIWGGAADTQYF
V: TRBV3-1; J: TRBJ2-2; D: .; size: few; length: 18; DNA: TGTGCCAGCAGCCAAGACACGACACAAGTCCAGAACACCGGGGAGCTGTTTTTT; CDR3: CASSQDTTQVQNTGELFF